This TCR beta chain comes out of a study of blood T cells in healthy people across ages. Germline CDR1 is DFQATT and CDR2 is SNEGSKA (reference sequence). The CDR3 contains 14 residues. J lost 9 bases, V lost 3 bases, and 7 bases had no gene match. The second PCR ran roughly 7 to 12 cycles with a sample-barcoded 5' primer and J-beta primers. A 12-random-nucleotide template-switch adaptor tagged each cDNA molecule. Each CDR3 protein is one row after TCRdb ran MiXCR on the 5' RACE reads. The data hold under 1,100,000 distinct CDR3 sequences, with around 25% observed a single time. Every sample yielded at least 6 million isolated PBMCs. This sample was shared with a second study, whose subject was T cells of mothers and their children. That source reports: The second PCR's M1S primer added sample barcodes and 2-4 random nucleotides. Overlap in related mother-child pairs always slightly exceeded unrelated pairs, never significantly.

Sequenced: blood. J is TRBJ2-1 and V is TRBV20-1; 11 bases are shared with TRBD2. The sequence came from a girl aged 2 to 9 in good health. The CDR3 spells CSASWLAGGTEQFF. Written as DNA, the CDR3 is TGCAGTGCTAGCTGGCTAGCGGGAGGTACTGAGCAGTTCTTC.